This T cell receptor (beta chain) originates from a study of OX40 agonist ivuxolimab in advanced cancers. Overall study results and limits: The authors also found low normalized T-cell clonal expansion in some nonresponders. In the expanded peripheral T cells, antigen specificity was never determined.

Sequencing was performed with immunoSEQ multiplex PCR; in TCRdb, only in-frame clones are kept and a portion is missing. The sample shows 50,000 to 65,000 clones, about nine tenths of them seen only once. The length of the CDR3 is 15 residues. The V and J ends lost 3 bases and 2 bases respectively, with 13 bases between them. Germline values: CDR1 SGHRS, CDR2 YFSETQ. On this clone itself: Its antigen is as yet unknown.

The timepoints at which blood was sampled were baseline, cycle 4 day 1, and cycle 7 day 1. Sample: CD4+ or CD8+ T cells sorted from blood, taken in a trial of the OX40 agonist ivuxolimab. The chain joins TRBV5-1 to TRBJ2-3; D is possibly TRBD1 (6 bases). This sequence originates from an adult with an advanced solid tumor such as melanoma, head and neck, liver or kidney cancer. CDR3 sequence: CASSWTEPFTDTQYF. The CDR3 DNA follows: TGCGCCAGCAGCTGGACAGAGCCATTCACAGATACGCAGTATTTT.